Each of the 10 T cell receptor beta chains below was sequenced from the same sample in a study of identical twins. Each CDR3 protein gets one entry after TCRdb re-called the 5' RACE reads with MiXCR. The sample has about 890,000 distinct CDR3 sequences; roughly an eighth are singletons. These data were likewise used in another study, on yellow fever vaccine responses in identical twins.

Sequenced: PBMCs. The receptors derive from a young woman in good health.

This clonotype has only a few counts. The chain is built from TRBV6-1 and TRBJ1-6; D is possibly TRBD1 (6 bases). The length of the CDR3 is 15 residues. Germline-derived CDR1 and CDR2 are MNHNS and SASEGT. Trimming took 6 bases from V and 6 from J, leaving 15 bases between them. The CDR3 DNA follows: TGTGCCAGCAGAGAAACGAAGGGGGGTAATTCACCCCTCCACTTT. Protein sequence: CASRETKGGNSPLHF.

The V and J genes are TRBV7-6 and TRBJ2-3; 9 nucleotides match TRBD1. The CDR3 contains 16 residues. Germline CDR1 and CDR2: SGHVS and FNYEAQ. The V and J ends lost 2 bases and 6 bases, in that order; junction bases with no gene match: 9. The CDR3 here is CASSLIAGQGMDTQYF. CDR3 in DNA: TGTGCCAGCAGCTTAATCGCGGGACAGGGTATGGATACGCAGTATTTT.

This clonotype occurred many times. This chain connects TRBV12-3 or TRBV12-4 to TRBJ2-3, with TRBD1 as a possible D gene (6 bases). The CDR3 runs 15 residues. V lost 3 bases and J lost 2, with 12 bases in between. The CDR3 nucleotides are TGTGCCAGCAGTTTCGGGACATACTCCACAGATACGCAGTATTTT. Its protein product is CASSFGTYSTDTQYF.

The CDR3 bases are TGCGCCAGCAGCTATTACAGGGAGCCTCACACTGAAGCTTTCTTT. Its protein product is CASSYYREPHTEAFF. The chain uses TRBV5-1 and TRBJ1-1, with a tentative D call TRBD1 (6 bases). V gave up 3 bases and J gave up 3 bases, with 15 bases separating them. Germline lookup yields CDR1 SGHRS and CDR2 YFSETQ. This CDR3 contains 15 residues.

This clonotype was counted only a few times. The CDR3 loop reads CASSPMRREEGEQYF. Written as DNA, the CDR3 is TGTGCCAGCAGCCCCATGCGGCGGGAGGAGGGCGAGCAGTACTTC. The rearrangement joins TRBV11-2 to TRBJ2-7; 8 nucleotides match TRBD2. Germline V gene lookup returns CDR1 SGHAT and CDR2 FQNNGV. Losses at the gene ends were 5 bases for V and 6 bases for J; bases not matched to a gene: 12. This CDR3 contains 15 residues.

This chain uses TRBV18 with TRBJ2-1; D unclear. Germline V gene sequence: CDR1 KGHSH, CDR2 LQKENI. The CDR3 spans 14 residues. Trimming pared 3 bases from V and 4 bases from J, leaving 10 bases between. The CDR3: CASSPTSWYNEQFF. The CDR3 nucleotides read TGTGCCAGCTCACCTACCTCCTGGTACAATGAGCAGTTCTTC.

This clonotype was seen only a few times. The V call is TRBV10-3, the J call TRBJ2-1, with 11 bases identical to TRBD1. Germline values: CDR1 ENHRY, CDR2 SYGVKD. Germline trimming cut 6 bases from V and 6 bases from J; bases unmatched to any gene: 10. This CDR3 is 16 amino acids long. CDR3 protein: CAIRLQGQGESNEQFF. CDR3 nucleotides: TGTGCCATCAGGCTACAGGGACAGGGGGAGTCCAATGAGCAGTTCTTC.

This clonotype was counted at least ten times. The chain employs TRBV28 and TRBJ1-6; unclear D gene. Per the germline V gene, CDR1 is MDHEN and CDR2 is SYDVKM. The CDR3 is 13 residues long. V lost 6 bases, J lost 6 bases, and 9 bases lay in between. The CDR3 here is CASSEGSNSPLHF. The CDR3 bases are TGTGCCAGCAGCGAGGGAAGTAATTCACCCCTCCACTTT.

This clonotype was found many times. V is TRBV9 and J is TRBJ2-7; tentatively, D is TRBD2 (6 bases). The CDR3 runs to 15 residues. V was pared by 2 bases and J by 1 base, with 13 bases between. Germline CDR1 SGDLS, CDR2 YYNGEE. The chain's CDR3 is CASSVGLAQSYEQYF. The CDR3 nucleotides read TGTGCCAGCAGCGTCGGGCTAGCGCAGTCCTACGAGCAGTACTTC.

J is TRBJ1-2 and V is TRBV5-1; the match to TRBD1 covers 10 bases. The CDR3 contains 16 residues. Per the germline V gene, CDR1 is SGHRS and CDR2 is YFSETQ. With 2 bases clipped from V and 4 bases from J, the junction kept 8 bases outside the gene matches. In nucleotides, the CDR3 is TGCGCCAGCAGCTTCACCGGGACAGGGGAAGGCTATGGCTACACCTTC. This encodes CASSFTGTGEGYGYTF.